A selection of T cell receptor beta chains follows, all from one sample in a study of blood T cell repertoires in COVID-19. Measured with immunoSEQ multiplex PCR; TCRdb has only the in-frame clones, and not every one. The sample records roughly 250,000 clones, around 88% being singletons. Sequencing was carried out using peripheral blood. The receptors were gathered from a man between 25 and 39 years old with acute or convalescent COVID-19. CDR3s include the opening cysteine and the closing phenylalanine or tryptophan.

V	J	CDR3
TRBV6-5	TRBJ2-5	CASQGGYERETQYF
TRBV18	TRBJ1-1	CASSPMANTEAFF
TRBV28	TRBJ2-7	CASSSGTITSGGLRSYEQYF
TRBV5-5	TRBJ2-1	CASSFGLYNEQFF
TRBV9	TRBJ2-1	CASSVGGLAGEQFF
TRBV28	TRBJ2-7	CASSPRTLSYEQYF
TRBV30	TRBJ1-1	CAWSHRLTGLDTEAFF
TRBV7-2	TRBJ1-2	CASDRPAAVYGYTF
TRBV18	TRBJ2-1	CASSAKTGARPPHNEQFF
TRBV7-9	TRBJ1-2	CASSLATGEGYGYTF
TRBV5-1	TRBJ2-1	CASSFDSGGYNEQFF
TRBV18	TRBJ1-4	CASSLGQAPEKLFF
TRBV7-9	TRBJ2-3	CASSLSLAGVTDTQYF
TRBV4-1	TRBJ2-5	CASSQLLVQETQYF
TRBV18	TRBJ1-3	CASSPGQGGNTIYF
TRBV27	TRBJ2-1	CASSSATSGRADEQFF
TRBV3-1/TRBV3-2	TRBJ2-5	CASSQGISQETQYF
TRBV12-3/TRBV12-4	TRBJ1-2	CASGQVFYGYTF
TRBV7-6	TRBJ1-2	CASSLGPGGRSYGYTF
TRBV7-8	TRBJ2-1	CASSLALASSYNEQFF
TRBV2	TRBJ2-7	CASRGQDYEQYF
TRBV5-1	TRBJ1-4	CASTSRPGTGGRGEKLFF
TRBV7-2	TRBJ2-7	CASSPRDSNYEQYF
TRBV5-1	TRBJ2-2	CASSFGQGRTGELFF
TRBV27	TRBJ2-5	CASRFQLAGVETQYF
TRBV15	TRBJ1-5	CATSRGGAHQPQHF